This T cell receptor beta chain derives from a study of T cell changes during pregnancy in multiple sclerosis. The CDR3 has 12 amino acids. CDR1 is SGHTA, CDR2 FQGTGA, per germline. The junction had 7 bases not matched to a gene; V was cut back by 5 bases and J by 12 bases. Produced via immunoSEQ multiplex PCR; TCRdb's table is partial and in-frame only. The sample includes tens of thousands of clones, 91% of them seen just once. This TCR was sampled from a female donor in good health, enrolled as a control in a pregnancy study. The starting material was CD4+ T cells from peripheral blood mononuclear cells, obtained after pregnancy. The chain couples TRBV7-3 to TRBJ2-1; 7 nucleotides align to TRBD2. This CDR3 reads CASSPSGGVQFF. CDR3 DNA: TGTGCCAGCAGCCCCTCGGGGGGAGTGCAGTTCTTC.